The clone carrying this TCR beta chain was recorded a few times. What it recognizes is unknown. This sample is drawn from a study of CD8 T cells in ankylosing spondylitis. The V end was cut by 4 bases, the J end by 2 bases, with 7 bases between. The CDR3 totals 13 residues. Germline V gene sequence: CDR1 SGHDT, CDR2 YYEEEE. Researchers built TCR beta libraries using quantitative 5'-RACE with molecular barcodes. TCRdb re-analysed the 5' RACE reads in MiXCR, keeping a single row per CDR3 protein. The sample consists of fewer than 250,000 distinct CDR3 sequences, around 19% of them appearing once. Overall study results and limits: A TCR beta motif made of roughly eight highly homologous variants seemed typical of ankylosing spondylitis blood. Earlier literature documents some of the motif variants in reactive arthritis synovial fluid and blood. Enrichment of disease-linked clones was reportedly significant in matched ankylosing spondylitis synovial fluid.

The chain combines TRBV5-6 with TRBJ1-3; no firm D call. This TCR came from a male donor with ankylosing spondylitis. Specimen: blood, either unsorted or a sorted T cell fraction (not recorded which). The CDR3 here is CASSPTAGNTIYF. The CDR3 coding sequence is TGTGCCAGCAGCCCCACAGCTGGAAACACCATATATTTT.